The 6 T cell receptor beta chains in this list originate from one sample, sequenced in a study of shared clonotypes between healthy human individuals. Libraries were prepared by immunoSEQ multiplex PCR; TCRdb keeps only in-frame clonotypes and omits some of them. In the table there are 2 million to 2.5 million clones, over 85% of which are singletons. Input material: naive CD4+ T cells from PBMCs. Subset reported: CD45RA+ positively selected. The receptor set was obtained from a man between 18 and 35 years old in good health. Some clones in this sample may be carry-over from other donors' samples.

The sample holds one count of this clone. This sequence joins TRBV28 and TRBJ1-1, with D perhaps matching TRBD1 (5 bases). Germline V CDR1 and CDR2: MDHEN, SYDVKM. The length of the CDR3 is 17 residues. Trimming shortened V by 7 bases and J by 5 bases, and 26 bases separated the two germline ends. The CDR3 loop is CASTTPGKGRGRTEAFF. CDR3 sequence (DNA): TGTGCCAGCACCACCCCCGGGAAGGGGAGAGGGCGGACTGAAGCTTTCTTT.

As regards this clone: Other DNA sequences in this sample translate to the same CDR3. This sequence joins TRBV9 and TRBJ2-3; D is unclear. This CDR3 is 12 amino acids long. Germline CDR1 and CDR2: SGDLS and YYNGEE. V shed 4 bases and J shed 1 base, with 4 bases lying between them. The CDR3 sequence is CASSPGTDTQYF. The CDR3, as DNA: TGTGCCAGCAGCCCGGGCACAGATACGCAGTATTTT.

CDR3 in DNA: TGTGCCAGCTCACCCGCACTCCGTGGGGATGAGCAGTTCTTC. The encoded protein is CASSPALRGDEQFF. This chain connects TRBV18 to TRBJ2-1; no clear D gene. The CDR3 length is 14 residues. Trimming left V 3 bases short and J 8 bases short, with 14 bases between. Germline-derived CDR1 and CDR2 are KGHSH and LQKENI.

In its sample, this clone was seen a few times. V usage is TRBV19 and J usage is TRBJ1-1; the D is unclear. There are 16 residues in the CDR3. The germline CDR1 and CDR2 sequences are LNHDA and SQIVND (reference sequence). The germline V and J ends were trimmed by 4 bases and 0 bases, with 15 bases remaining between them. CDR3 nucleotide sequence: TGTGCCAGTAGTAAACACCCGGGTGGCTTGAACACTGAAGCTTTCTTT. This sequence encodes CASSKHPGGLNTEAFF.

The chain couples TRBV5-4 to TRBJ2-7; 7 bases align to TRBD1. The ends lost 3 bases at V and 2 bases at J; junction bases unmatched: 11. Germline-derived CDR1 and CDR2 are SGHNT and YYREEE (reference sequence). The CDR3 runs to 16 residues. The chain's CDR3 is CASSSIGDSRTYEQYF. The CDR3 coding sequence is TGTGCCAGCAGCTCAATTGGGGACAGTCGCACCTACGAGCAGTACTTC. Based on the CDR3 plus reference TRBV5-4 and TRBJ2-7, the full variable domain is ETGVTQSPTHLIKTRGQQVTLRCSSQSGHNTVSWYQQALGQGPQFIFQYYREEENGRGNFPPRFSGLQFPNYSSELNVNALELDDSALYLCASSSIGDSRTYEQYFGPGTRLTVT.

In the case of this clone: A junction end diverges from the germline sequence, so it may reflect a read error. The chain recombines TRBV18 with TRBJ2-2; D ambiguous. This CDR3 has 14 amino acids. Germline loops: CDR1 KGHSH, CDR2 LQKENI. CDR3 sequence reads: CATRPQAKTGELFF. Written as DNA, the CDR3 is TGTGCCACCCGCCCGCAGGCGAAGACCGGGGAGCTGTTTTTT.